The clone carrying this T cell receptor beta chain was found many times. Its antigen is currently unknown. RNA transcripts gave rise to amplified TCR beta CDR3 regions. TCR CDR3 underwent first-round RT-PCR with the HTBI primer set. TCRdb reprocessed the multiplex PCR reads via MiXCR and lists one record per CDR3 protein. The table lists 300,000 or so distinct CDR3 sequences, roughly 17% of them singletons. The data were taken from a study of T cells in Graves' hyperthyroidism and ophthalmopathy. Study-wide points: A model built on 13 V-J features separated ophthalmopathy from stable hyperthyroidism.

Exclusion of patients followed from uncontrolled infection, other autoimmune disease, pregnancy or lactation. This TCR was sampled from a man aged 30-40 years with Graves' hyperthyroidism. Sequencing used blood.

This CDR3 reads CASSSSTLSGDTQYF. CDR3 sequence (DNA): TGTGCCAGCAGTTCCTCAACCCTATCGGGGGATACGCAGTATTTT. The V and J genes are TRBV27 and TRBJ2-3; weak D call: TRBD2 (5 bases). Per germline, CDR1 MNHEY and CDR2 SMNVEV (reference sequence). V dropped 4 bases and J dropped 6 bases, with 17 bases sitting between them. This CDR3 is 15 amino acids long.